Listed here are 14 T cell receptor beta chains from one sample, sequenced in a study of beta chain features in type 1 diabetes. Study-level findings and limits: TCRB CDR3 length was moderately but significantly reduced in all four CD4+ subsets of Type 1 diabetes patients.

No antigen is known for these receptors. cDNA synthesis used the whole RNA isolate, giving expressed TCRB sequences. TCRdb keeps only in-frame clones here, not all; method: immunoSEQ multiplex PCR. The repertoire includes 680,000 or so clones, 13% of them detected once, and about 0.02% sits in the top ten. The sample comprised naive CD4+ T cells from blood. These receptors were obtained from a man younger than 35 with type 1 diabetes.

This clone was counted between two and nine times. The rearrangement joins TRBV14 to TRBJ2-5; no firm D call. This CDR3 contains 12 residues. The V end was cut by 1 base, the J end by 9 bases, with 9 bases between. Germline loops: CDR1 SGHDN, CDR2 FVKESK. CDR3 in amino acids: CASSQGGVAQYF. The CDR3 nucleotides read TGTGCCAGCAGCCAAGGTGGAGTCGCCCAGTACTTC.

This clone was seen only a few times. This sequence joins TRBV5-1 and TRBJ2-6, with 7 bases identical to TRBD1. This CDR3 has 18 amino acids. V gave up 4 bases and J gave up 0 bases; unmatched junction bases: 10. Germline V gene lookup returns CDR1 SGHRS and CDR2 YFSETQ. The CDR3 DNA is TGCGCCAGCAGCCTGCCGGGACAGCCGTACTCTGGGGCCAACGTCCTGACTTTC. Its protein is CASSLPGQPYSGANVLTF.

This rearrangement joins TRBV7-9 to TRBJ1-1, with 11 bases matching TRBD1. Germline CDR1 reads SEHNR; CDR2 reads FQNEAQ (reference sequence). The V and J ends lost 5 bases and 1 base, in that order; junction bases with no gene match: 3. The CDR3 is 15 residues long. CDR3 DNA sequence: TGTGCCAGCAGCCACGGGACAGGGGGGAACACTGAAGCTTTCTTT. It yields the protein CASSHGTGGNTEAFF.

A few counts support this clone. The chain links TRBV7-2 to TRBJ1-1; D gene unclear. Trimming took 1 base from V and 4 from J, leaving 7 bases between them. The CDR3 totals 13 residues. Germline CDR1 SGHTA, CDR2 FQGNSA. CDR3: CASSLGETTEAFF. The DNA of the CDR3 is TGTGCCAGCAGCTTAGGGGAGACCACTGAAGCTTTCTTT.

This clone is a singleton in its sample. The chain recombines TRBV30 with TRBJ2-7; D is possibly TRBD1 (5 bases). The CDR3 spans 13 residues. Per the germline V gene, CDR1 is GTSNPN and CDR2 is SVGIG (reference sequence). Trimming took 4 bases from V and 7 from J, leaving 17 bases between them. The chain's CDR3 is CAWNLQALGEQYF. CDR3 bases: TGTGCCTGGAATCTACAGGCTCTGGGGGAGCAGTACTTC.

The rearrangement joins TRBV27 to TRBJ1-2; 7 bases map to TRBD1. This CDR3 is built from 16 residues. Losses at the gene ends were 5 bases for V and 7 bases for J; bases not matched to a gene: 16. Germline loops: CDR1 MNHEY, CDR2 SMNVEV (reference sequence). The CDR3 spells CASSTLPDREGVGYTF. CDR3 DNA sequence: TGTGCCAGCAGTACACTCCCCGACAGGGAAGGAGTTGGCTACACCTTC.

The chain joins TRBV2 to TRBJ2-3, with D perhaps TRBD2 (5 bases). In germline, CDR1 is SNHLY, CDR2 FYNNEI. The CDR3 has 13 residues. CDR3 loop: CANRRTSTDTQYF. CDR3 sequence (DNA): TGTGCTAACAGAAGGACTAGCACAGATACGCAGTATTTT.

This clone was detected only once. V is TRBV6-8 and J is TRBJ2-5, with D possibly being TRBD2 (5 bases). V was shortened by 2 bases and J by 5 bases, with 12 bases between the two germline ends. Germline-derived CDR1 and CDR2 are MNHGY and SAAAGT. This CDR3 is 14 amino acids long. The CDR3 DNA reads TGTGCCAGCAGTTACGTAGGACTGGGTGAGACCCAGTACTTC. Translated, it gives CASSYVGLGETQYF.

This clone was picked up a small number of times. This chain connects TRBV7-8 to TRBJ2-1, with TRBD2 matching over 12 bases. Germline CDR1 and CDR2: SGHVS and FQNEAQ. This CDR3 is built from 17 residues. V trimming: 4 bases; J trimming: 1 base; junction bases outside the gene matches: 5. DNA of the CDR3: TGTGCCAGCAGCTCCTTACTAGCGGGAGGATCCTACAATGAGCAGTTCTTC. The encoded protein is CASSSLLAGGSYNEQFF.

V gene TRBV5-1 combines with J gene TRBJ2-4, with 7 bases lining up with TRBD1. The length of the CDR3 is 12 residues. The germline gives CDR1 SGHRS, CDR2 YFSETQ. V lost 3 bases to trimming and J lost 10 bases; unmatched junction nucleotides: 4. This CDR3 reads CASSSGQTIQYF. The CDR3 nucleotides are TGCGCCAGCAGCTCGGGACAGACTATTCAGTACTTC.

This clone has only a few counts. The chain joins TRBV28 to TRBJ1-1; D gene ambiguous. V lost 5 bases to trimming and J lost 6 bases, with 10 bases between them. Per the germline V gene, CDR1 is MDHEN and CDR2 is SYDVKM. The CDR3 has 12 residues. The DNA for the CDR3 is TGTGCCAGCAGTCCCCCAATCCCTGAAGCTTTCTTT. Translating gives CASSPPIPEAFF.

This clone was observed a handful of times. The rearrangement links TRBV7-2 to TRBJ1-5; no firm D call. The V end lost 5 bases, the J end lost 1 base, and 12 bases lay between the germline ends. CDR1 is SGHTA and CDR2 is FQGNSA in the germline V gene. This CDR3 has 15 amino acids. CDR3 sequence reads: CASSLSGSSNQPQHF. CDR3 bases: TGTGCCAGCAGCCTCAGCGGTAGCAGCAATCAGCCCCAGCATTTT.

The V call is TRBV30, the J call TRBJ1-4; D is ambiguous. From germline, CDR1 is GTSNPN and CDR2 SVGIG (reference sequence). Trimming took off 1 base at V and 7 bases at J, with 7 bases between the two ends. The CDR3 sequence is 12 residues long. The CDR3 spells CAWSAGLEKLFF. In nucleotides, the CDR3 is TGTGCCTGGAGTGCAGGTCTTGAAAAACTGTTTTTT. The full variable domain, its missing parts supplied by reference TRBV30 and TRBJ1-4, is SQTIHQWPATLVQPVGSPLSLECTVEGTSNPNLYWYRQAAGRGLQLLFYSVGIGQISSEVPQNLSASRPQDRQFILSSKKLLLSDSGFYLCAWSAGLEKLFFGSGTQLSVL.

This clone was detected a few times. The chain uses TRBV9 and TRBJ2-7, with D maybe TRBD2 (6 bases). There are 14 residues in the CDR3. Trimming removed 4 bases at V and 3 bases at J, with 14 bases between. In germline, CDR1 is SGDLS, CDR2 YYNGEE. DNA of the CDR3: TGTGCCAGCAGCTCGGGTGGAGGGAGCTACGAGCAGTACTTC. Translating gives CASSSGGGSYEQYF.